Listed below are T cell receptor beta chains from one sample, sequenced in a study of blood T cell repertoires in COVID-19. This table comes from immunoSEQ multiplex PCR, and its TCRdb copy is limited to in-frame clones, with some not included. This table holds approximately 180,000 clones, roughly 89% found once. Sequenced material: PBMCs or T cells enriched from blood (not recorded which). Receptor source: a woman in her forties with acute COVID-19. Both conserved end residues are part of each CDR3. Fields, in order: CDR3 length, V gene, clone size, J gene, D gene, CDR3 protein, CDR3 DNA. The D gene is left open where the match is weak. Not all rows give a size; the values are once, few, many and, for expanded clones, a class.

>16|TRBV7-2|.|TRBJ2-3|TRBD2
CASSLVGTSSTDTQYF
TGTGCCAGCAGCTTAGTAGGGACTAGCAGCACAGATACGCAGTATTTT
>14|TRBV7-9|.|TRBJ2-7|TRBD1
CASEAGTGVYEQYF
TGTGCCAGCGAAGCCGGGACAGGAGTCTACGAGCAGTACTTC
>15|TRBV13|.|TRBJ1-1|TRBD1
CASSPRTGGKNEAFF
TGTGCCAGCAGCCCCCGGACAGGGGGCAAAAATGAAGCTTTCTTT
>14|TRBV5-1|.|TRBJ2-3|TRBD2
CASRREWRTDTQYF
TGCGCCAGCAGGCGGGAGTGGCGGACAGATACGCAGTATTTT
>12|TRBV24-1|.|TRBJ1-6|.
CATNATGPPLHF
TGTGCCACCAACGCGACAGGCCCACCCCTCCACTTT
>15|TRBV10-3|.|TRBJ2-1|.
CAISEFTGRDGEQFF
TGTGCCATCAGTGAGTTTACCGGTCGGGATGGTGAGCAGTTCTTC
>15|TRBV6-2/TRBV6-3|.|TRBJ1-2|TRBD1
CASSYGTAQIYGYTF
TGTGCCAGCAGTTACGGGACAGCTCAAATCTATGGCTACACCTTC
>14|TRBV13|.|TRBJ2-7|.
CASSLKKGPYEQYF
TGTGCCAGCAGCTTAAAGAAGGGGCCATACGAGCAGTACTTC
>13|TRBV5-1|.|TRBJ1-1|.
CASSLPGSTEAFF
TGCGCCAGCAGCTTGCCCGGGAGCACTGAAGCTTTCTTT
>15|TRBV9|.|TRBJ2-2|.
CASSPQGGNTGELFF
TGTGCCAGCAGCCCGCAGGGGGGGAACACCGGGGAGCTGTTTTTT
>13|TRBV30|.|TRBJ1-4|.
CAWSIQGPEKLFF
TGTGCCTGGAGTATTCAGGGGCCTGAAAAACTGTTTTTT
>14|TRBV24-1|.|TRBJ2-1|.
CATSDSASYNEQFF
TGTGCCACCAGTGATTCAGCGAGTTACAATGAGCAGTTCTTC
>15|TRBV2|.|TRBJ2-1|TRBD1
CASSDTYRGHNEQFF
TGTGCCAGCAGCGATACCTACAGGGGACACAATGAGCAGTTCTTC
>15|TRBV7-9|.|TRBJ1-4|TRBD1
CASSRLRGPNEKLFF
TGTGCCAGCAGCCGTCTCAGGGGGCCTAATGAAAAACTGTTTTTT
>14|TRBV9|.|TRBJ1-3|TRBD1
CASSSTGGGNTIYF
TGTGCCAGCAGCTCTACAGGGGGCGGAAACACCATATATTTT
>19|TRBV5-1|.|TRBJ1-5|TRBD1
CASSSKNLDRGKLGQPQHF
TGCGCCAGCAGCTCAAAAAACCTCGACAGGGGGAAGTTGGGTCAGCCCCAGCATTTT
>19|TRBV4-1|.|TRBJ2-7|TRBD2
CASSHPGLAGGPSSYEQYF
TGCGCCAGCAGCCACCCGGGACTAGCGGGAGGCCCCAGCTCCTACGAGCAGTACTTC
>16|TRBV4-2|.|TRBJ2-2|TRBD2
CASSYTSGVNTGELFF
TGTGCCAGCAGCTATACTAGCGGGGTCAACACCGGGGAGCTGTTTTTT
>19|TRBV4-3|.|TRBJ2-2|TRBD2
CASSQEAGLAGVSTGELFF
TGCGCCAGCAGCCAAGAAGCGGGACTAGCGGGAGTAAGCACCGGGGAGCTGTTTTTT
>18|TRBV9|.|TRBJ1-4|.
CASSVKPQGYVANEKLFF
TGTGCCAGCAGCGTAAAACCCCAGGGATATGTGGCGAATGAAAAACTGTTTTTT
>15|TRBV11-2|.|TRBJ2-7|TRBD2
CASSITSGREYEQYF
TGTGCCAGCAGCATTACTAGCGGTCGGGAATACGAGCAGTACTTC
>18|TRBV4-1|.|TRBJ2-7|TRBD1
CASSRQRTQGAFSYEQYF
TGCGCCAGCAGCCGCCAGAGAACACAGGGGGCGTTCTCCTACGAGCAGTACTTC
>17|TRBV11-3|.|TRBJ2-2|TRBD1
CASSKGTGGQTTGELFF
TGTGCCAGCAGCAAAGGGACAGGGGGACAAACTACCGGGGAGCTGTTTTTT
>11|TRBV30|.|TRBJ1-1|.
CASSGKEGALF
TGTGCCTCCTCTGGGAAGGAAGGGGCCCTCTTT
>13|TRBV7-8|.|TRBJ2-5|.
CASSLGIQETQYF
TGTGCCAGCAGCTTAGGTATCCAAGAGACCCAGTACTTC
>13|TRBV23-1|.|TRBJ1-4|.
CASSQSTGKRLFF
TGCGCCAGCAGTCAGTCAACAGGGAAAAGACTGTTTTTT
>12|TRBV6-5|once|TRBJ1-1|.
CASYRGGTEAFF
TGTGCCAGCTATAGGGGTGGTACTGAAGCTTTCTTT
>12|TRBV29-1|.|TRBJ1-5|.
CSVQHSNQPQHF
TGCAGCGTACAGCATAGCAATCAGCCCCAGCATTTT
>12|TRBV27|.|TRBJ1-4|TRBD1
CASRQGGEKLFF
TGTGCCAGCCGACAGGGTGGTGAAAAACTGTTTTTT
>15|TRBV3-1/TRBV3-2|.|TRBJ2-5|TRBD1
CASRSQGAARETQYF
TGTGCCAGCAGGTCCCAGGGGGCGGCGCGGGAGACCCAGTACTTC
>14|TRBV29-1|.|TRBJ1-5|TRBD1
CSVTSGQGDQPQHF
TGCAGCGTTACGTCGGGACAGGGGGATCAGCCCCAGCATTTT
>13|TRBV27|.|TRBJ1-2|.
CASSRDITYGYTF
TGTGCCAGCAGTCGGGACATCACCTATGGCTACACCTTC
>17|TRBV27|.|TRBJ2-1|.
CASSLSFRGAFAHEQFF
TGTGCCAGCAGTTTATCGTTTCGGGGGGCGTTCGCCCATGAGCAGTTCTTC
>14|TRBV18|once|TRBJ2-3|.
CASSPRQSTDTQYF
TGTGCCAGCTCACCACGACAGAGCACAGATACGCAGTATTTT
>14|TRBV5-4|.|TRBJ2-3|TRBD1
CASSSNPGGDTQYF
TGTGCCAGCAGCTCAAACCCAGGGGGTGATACGCAGTATTTT
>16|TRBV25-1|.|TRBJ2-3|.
CASSDSDHPRGDTQYF
TGTGCCAGCAGTGACTCCGATCACCCGAGGGGGGATACGCAGTATTTT
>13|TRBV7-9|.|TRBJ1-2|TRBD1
CASRSGDSYGYTF
TGTGCCAGCAGGTCCGGGGACAGCTATGGCTACACCTTC
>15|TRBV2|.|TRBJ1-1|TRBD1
CASSADRGGNTEAFF
TGTGCCAGCAGTGCGGACAGGGGGGGGAACACTGAAGCTTTCTTT
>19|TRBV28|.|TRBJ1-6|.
CASSASGVGAAPYNSPLHF
TGTGCCAGCAGCGCGTCAGGGGTCGGGGCGGCGCCCTATAATTCACCCCTCCACTTT
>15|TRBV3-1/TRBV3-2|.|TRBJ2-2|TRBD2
CASSPSGGPTGELFF
TGTGCCAGCAGTCCGAGCGGGGGCCCAACCGGGGAGCTGTTTTTT
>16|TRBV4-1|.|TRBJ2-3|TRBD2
CASSQGLAGDTDTQYF
TGCGCCAGCAGCCAAGGACTAGCGGGAGACACAGATACGCAGTATTTT
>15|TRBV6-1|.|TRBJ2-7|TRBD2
CASSEGDSGGYEQYF
TGTGCCAGCAGTGAAGGTGATAGCGGGGGTTACGAGCAGTACTTC